This record looks at one T cell receptor beta chain sequence and its context. Its antigen is currently unknown. Time point defined: week 11, during vaccination. Every vaccine dose comprised 300 ug of mutant IDH1 20-mer peptide plus topical imiquimod. The sample belongs to a study of a mutant IDH1 vaccine in newly diagnosed glioma. Here immunoSEQ multiplex PCR was the method, and the copy in TCRdb shows in-frame clones only, minus some. The sample comprises tens of thousands of clones, about 80% of which are singletons, and around 8.3% rests with the top ten. With 5 bases removed from V and 3 bases from J, the gap between germline ends came to 19 bases. The CDR3 loop spans 16 amino acids. Germline V CDR1 and CDR2: SGHVS, FQNEAQ.

Sequences were derived from PBMCs, sampled from a glioma patient whose treatment included an IDH1 peptide vaccine. This sequence was found in a woman between 18 and 29 years old with glioma. The chain carries TRBV7-8 and TRBJ1-1; no definite D call. This CDR3 is CASSRPRVVLDTEAFF. CDR3 coding DNA: TGTGCCAGCAGCCGCCCCCGGGTCGTCTTGGACACTGAAGCTTTCTTT.